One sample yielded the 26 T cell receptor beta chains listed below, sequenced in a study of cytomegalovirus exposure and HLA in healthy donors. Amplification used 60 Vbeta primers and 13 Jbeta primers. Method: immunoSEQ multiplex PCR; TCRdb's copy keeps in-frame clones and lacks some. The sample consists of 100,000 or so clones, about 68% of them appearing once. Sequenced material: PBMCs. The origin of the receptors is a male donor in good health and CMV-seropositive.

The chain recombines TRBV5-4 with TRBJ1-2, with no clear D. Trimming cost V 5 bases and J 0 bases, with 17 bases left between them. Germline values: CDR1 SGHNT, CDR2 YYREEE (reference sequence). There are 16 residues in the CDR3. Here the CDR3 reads CASSSPGELANYGYTF. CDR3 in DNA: TGTGCCAGCAGTTCACCCGGCGAGCTAGCTAACTATGGCTACACCTTC.

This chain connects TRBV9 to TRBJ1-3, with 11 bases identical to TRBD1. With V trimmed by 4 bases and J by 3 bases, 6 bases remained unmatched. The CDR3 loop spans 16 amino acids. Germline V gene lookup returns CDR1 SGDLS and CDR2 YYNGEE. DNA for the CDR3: TGTGCCAGCAGCTCAAGGACAGGGGGCAATGGAAACACCATATATTTT. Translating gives CASSSRTGGNGNTIYF.

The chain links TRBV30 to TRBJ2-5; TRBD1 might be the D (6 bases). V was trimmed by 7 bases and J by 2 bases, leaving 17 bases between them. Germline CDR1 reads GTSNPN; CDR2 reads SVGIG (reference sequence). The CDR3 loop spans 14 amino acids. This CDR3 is CALRPGQSQETQYF. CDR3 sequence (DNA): TGTGCCTTAAGACCGGGACAAAGTCAAGAGACCCAGTACTTC. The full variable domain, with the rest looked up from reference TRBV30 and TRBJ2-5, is SQTIHQWPATLVQPVGSPLSLECTVEGTSNPNLYWYRQAAGRGLQLLFYSVGIGQISSEVPQNLSASRPQDRQFILSSKKLLLSDSGFYLCALRPGQSQETQYFGPGTRLLVL.

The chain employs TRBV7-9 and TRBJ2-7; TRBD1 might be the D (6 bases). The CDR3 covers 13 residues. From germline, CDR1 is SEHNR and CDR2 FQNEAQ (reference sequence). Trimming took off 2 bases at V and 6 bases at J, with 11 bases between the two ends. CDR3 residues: CASSLRQVPEQYF. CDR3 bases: TGTGCCAGCAGCTTACGACAGGTCCCCGAGCAGTACTTC. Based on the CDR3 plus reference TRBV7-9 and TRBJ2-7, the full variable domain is DTGVSQNPRHKITKRGQNVTFRCDPISEHNRLYWYRQTLGQGPEFLTYFQNEAQLEKSRLLSDRFSAERPKGSFSTLEIQRTEQGDSAMYLCASSLRQVPEQYFGPGTRLTVT.

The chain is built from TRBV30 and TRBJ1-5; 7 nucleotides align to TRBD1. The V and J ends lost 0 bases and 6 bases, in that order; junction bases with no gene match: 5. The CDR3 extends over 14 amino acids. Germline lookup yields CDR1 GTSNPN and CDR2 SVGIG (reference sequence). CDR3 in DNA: TGTGCCTGGAGTGTTGGTAGGGGGCGTCAGCCCCAGCATTTT. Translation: CAWSVGRGRQPQHF.

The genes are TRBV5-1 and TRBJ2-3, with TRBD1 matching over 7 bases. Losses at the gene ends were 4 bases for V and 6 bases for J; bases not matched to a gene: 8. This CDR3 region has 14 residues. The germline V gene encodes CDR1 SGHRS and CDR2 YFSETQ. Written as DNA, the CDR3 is TGCGCCAGCAGCGAAGGGGGACAGCTTGATACGCAGTATTTT. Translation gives CASSEGGQLDTQYF.

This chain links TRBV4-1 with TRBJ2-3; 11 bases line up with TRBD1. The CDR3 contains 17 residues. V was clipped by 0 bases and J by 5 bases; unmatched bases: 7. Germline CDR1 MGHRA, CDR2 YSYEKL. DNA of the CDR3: TGCGCCAGCAGCCAAGAAGGGGGACAGGGGGGAATAGATACGCAGTATTTT. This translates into CASSQEGGQGGIDTQYF.

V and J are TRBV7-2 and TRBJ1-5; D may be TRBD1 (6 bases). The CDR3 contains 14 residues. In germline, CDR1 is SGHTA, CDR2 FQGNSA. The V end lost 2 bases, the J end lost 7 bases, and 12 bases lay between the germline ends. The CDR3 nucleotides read TGTGCCAGCAGCTTACAGGGGCTCGGGCAGCCCCAGCATTTT. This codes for CASSLQGLGQPQHF.

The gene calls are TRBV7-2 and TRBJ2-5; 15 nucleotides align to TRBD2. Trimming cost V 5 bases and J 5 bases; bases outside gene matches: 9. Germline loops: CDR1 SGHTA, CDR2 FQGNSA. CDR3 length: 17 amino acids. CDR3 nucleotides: TGTGCCAGCAGCCTAGGACTAGCGGGGGGGCTGTGGGAGACCCAGTACTTC. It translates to CASSLGLAGGLWETQYF. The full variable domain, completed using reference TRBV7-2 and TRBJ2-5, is GAGVSQSPSNKVTEKGKDVELRCDPISGHTALYWYRQSLGQGLEFLIYFQGNSAPDKSGLPSDRFSAERTGGSVSTLTIQRTQQEDSAVYLCASSLGLAGGLWETQYFGPGTRLLVL.

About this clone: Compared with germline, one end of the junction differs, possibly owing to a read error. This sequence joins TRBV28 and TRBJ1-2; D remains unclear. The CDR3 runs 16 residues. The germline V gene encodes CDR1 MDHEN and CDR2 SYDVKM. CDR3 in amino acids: CASGLFSSSIPSGYTF. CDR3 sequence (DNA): TGTGCCAGCGGTTTATTCTCCTCCTCTATACCAAGTGGCTACACCTTC.

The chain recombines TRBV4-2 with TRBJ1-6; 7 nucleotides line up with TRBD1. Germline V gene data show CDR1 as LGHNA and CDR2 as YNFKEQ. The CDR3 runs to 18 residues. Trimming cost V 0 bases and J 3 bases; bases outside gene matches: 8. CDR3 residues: CASSQDRAGQNYNSPLHF. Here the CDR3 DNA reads TGTGCCAGCAGCCAAGATAGGGCGGGACAGAACTATAATTCACCCCTCCACTTT.

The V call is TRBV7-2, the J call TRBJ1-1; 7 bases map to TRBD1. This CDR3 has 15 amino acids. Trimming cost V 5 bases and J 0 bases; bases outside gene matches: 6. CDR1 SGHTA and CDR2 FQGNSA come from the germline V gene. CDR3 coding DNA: TGTGCCAGCAGCCCGGGACAGACTTTGAACACTGAAGCTTTCTTT. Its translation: CASSPGQTLNTEAFF.

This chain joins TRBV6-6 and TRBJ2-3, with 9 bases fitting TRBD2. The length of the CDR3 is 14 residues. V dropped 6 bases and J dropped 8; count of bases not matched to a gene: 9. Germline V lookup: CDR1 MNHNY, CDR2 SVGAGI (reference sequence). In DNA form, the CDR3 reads TGTGCCAGCAGCAACGCGGGGGGGCGTGGTACGCAGTATTTT. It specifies CASSNAGGRGTQYF.

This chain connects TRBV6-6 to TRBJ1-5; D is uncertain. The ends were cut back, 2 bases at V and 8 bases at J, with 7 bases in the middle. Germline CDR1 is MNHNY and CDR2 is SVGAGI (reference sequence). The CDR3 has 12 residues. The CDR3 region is CASSYASEPQHF. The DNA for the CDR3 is TGTGCCAGCAGTTACGCGTCGGAGCCCCAGCATTTT.

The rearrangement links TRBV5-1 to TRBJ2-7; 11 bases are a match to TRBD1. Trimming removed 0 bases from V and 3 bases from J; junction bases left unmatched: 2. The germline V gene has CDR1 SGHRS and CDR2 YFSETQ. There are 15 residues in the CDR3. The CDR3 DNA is TGCGCCAGCAGCTTGGCAGGGACAGGGGGCTACGAGCAGTACTTC. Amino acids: CASSLAGTGGYEQYF.

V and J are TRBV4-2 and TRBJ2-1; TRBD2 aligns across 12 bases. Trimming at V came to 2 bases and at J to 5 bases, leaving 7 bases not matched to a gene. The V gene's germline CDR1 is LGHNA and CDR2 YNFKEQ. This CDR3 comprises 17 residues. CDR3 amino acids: CASSQRSSGGAHNEQFF. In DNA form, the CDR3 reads TGTGCCAGCAGCCAACGATCTAGCGGGGGGGCCCACAATGAGCAGTTCTTC.

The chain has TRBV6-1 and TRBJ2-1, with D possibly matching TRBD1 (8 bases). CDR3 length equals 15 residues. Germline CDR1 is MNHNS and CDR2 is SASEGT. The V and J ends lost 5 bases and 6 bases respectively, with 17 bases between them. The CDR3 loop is CASSTNRGGSNEQFF. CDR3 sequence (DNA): TGTGCCAGCAGTACGAACAGGGGGGGATCCAATGAGCAGTTCTTC.

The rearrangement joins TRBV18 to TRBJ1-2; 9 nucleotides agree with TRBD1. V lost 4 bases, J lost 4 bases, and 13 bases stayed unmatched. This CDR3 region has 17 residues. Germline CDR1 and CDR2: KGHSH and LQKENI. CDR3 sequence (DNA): TGTGCCAGCTCACGTCCCGGGACAGGGATAAGGGTCTATGGCTACACCTTC. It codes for CASSRPGTGIRVYGYTF.

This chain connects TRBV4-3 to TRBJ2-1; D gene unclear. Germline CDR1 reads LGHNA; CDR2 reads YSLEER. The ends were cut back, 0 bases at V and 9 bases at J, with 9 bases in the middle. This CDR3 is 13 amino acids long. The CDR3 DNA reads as TGCGCCAGCAGCCAAGATCGGGTGGGTGAGCAGTTCTTC. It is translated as CASSQDRVGEQFF.

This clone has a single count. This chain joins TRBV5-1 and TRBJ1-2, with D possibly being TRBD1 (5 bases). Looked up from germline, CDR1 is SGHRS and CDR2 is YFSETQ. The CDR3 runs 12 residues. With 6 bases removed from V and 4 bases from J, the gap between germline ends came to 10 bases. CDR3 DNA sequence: TGCGCCAGCACCCCGGGGGGCTATGGCTACACCTTC. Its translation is CASTPGGYGYTF.

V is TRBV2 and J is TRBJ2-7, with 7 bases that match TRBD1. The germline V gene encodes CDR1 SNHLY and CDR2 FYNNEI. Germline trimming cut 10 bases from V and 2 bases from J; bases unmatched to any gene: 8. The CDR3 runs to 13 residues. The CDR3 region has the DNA TGTGCCAACACCGACAGGGCCACCTACGAGCAGTACTTC. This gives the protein CANTDRATYEQYF.

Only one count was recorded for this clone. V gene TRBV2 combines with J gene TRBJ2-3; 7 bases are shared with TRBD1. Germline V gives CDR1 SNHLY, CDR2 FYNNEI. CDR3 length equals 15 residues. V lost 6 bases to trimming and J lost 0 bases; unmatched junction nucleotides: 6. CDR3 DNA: TGTGCCAGCAGGAACTGGGACAGTAGCACAGATACGCAGTATTTT. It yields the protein CASRNWDSSTDTQYF.

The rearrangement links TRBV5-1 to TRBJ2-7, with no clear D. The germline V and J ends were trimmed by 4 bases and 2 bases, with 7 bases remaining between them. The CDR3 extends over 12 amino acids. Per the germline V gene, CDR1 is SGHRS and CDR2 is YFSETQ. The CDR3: CASSREPYEQYF. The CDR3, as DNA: TGCGCCAGCAGCCGAGAGCCCTACGAGCAGTACTTC.

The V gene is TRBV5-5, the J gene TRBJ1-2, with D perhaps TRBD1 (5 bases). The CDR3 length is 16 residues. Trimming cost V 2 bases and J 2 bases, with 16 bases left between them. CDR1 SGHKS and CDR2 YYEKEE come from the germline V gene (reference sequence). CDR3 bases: TGTGCCAGCAGCTTTGAGCCAAGACAGATGAACTATGGCTACACCTTC. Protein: CASSFEPRQMNYGYTF.

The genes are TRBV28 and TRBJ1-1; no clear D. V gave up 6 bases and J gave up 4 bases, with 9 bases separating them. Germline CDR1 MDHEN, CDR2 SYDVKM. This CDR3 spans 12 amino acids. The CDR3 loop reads CASRDDSTEAFF. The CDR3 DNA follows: TGTGCCAGCAGGGATGACTCCACTGAAGCTTTCTTT.

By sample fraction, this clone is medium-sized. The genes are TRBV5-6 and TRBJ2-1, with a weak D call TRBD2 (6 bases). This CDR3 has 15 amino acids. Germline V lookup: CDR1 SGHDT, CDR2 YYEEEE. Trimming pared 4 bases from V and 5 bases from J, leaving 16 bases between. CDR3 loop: CASSPGGSGNNEQFF. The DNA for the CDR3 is TGTGCCAGCAGCCCCGGAGGTAGCGGAAACAATGAGCAGTTCTTC. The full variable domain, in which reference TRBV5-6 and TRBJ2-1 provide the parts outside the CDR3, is DAGVTQSPTHLIKTRGQQVTLRCSPKSGHDTVSWYQQALGQGPQFIFQYYEEEERQRGNFPDRFSGHQFPNYSSELNVNALLLGDSALYLCASSPGGSGNNEQFFGPGTRLTVL.